The 9 T cell receptor beta chains reported below all come from one sample, sequenced in a study of T cell responses to AZD1222 COVID-19 vaccine. The table came from immunoSEQ multiplex PCR; TCRdb's copy has only in-frame clones and leaves some out. The table records 200,000 to 250,000 clones, about 93% of them present only once. The source material was peripheral blood, sampled on day 0 of MenACWY control vaccination. The origin of the receptors is an adult in good health.

The chain joins TRBV27 to TRBJ2-3, with a weak D call TRBD2 (6 bases). Trimming left V 5 bases short and J 3 bases short, with 15 bases between. The germline V gene encodes CDR1 MNHEY and CDR2 SMNVEV (reference sequence). The CDR3 runs to 15 residues. The CDR3 DNA reads TGTGCCAGCAGTCCATTCCGGGACTTAACAGATACGCAGTATTTT. Translated, it gives CASSPFRDLTDTQYF.

The count of this clone is one. The chain is built from TRBV18 and TRBJ2-5; 9 nucleotides match TRBD1. After removal of 0 bases from V and 4 bases from J, the junction contained 6 bases not matched to a gene. This CDR3 contains 16 residues. Germline CDR1 is KGHSH and CDR2 is LQKENI. CDR3 bases: TGTGCCAGCTCACCACCGGGGACAGGGTACGGAGAGACCCAGTACTTC. Residues: CASSPPGTGYGETQYF.

The CDR3 protein is CASSAGDLTPLHF. Written as DNA, the CDR3 is TGTGCCAGCAGCGCGGGGGACCTCACACCCCTCCACTTT. The chain links TRBV9 to TRBJ1-6; a possible D gene is TRBD1 (5 bases). V was clipped by 3 bases and J by 11 bases, with 12 bases between them. Germline CDR1 reads SGDLS; CDR2 reads YYNGEE. The CDR3 totals 13 residues.

This clone was detected once. The gene calls are TRBV19 and TRBJ1-5, with a possible D match to TRBD1 (6 bases). CDR1 is LNHDA and CDR2 is SQIVND in the germline V gene (reference sequence). V lost 11 bases and J lost 0, with 17 bases in between. The CDR3 is 15 amino acids. Written as DNA, the CDR3 is TGTGCCGCGAAGATCGACAGGTATAGCAATCAGCCCCAGCATTTT. It codes for CAAKIDRYSNQPQHF.

This chain joins TRBV3-1 (or the pseudogene TRBV3-2) and TRBJ2-5; a possible D gene is TRBD1 (5 bases). CDR3 length: 15 residues. Trimming left V 4 bases short and J 5 bases short, with 17 bases between. Germline values: CDR1 LGHDT, CDR2 YNNKEL (reference sequence). CDR3 in DNA: TGTGCCAGCAGCCGCAGGGCCAATATCGGGGAGACCCAGTACTTC. As protein: CASSRRANIGETQYF.

This sequence joins TRBV5-6 and TRBJ2-3; a possible D gene is TRBD2 (6 bases). Germline lookup yields CDR1 SGHDT and CDR2 YYEEEE. CDR3 length: 14 amino acids. Trimming left V 3 bases short and J 7 bases short, with 15 bases between. The CDR3 reads CASSWGTQPHTQYF. The CDR3 DNA sequence: TGTGCCAGCAGCTGGGGGACTCAACCACATACGCAGTATTTT.

The chain employs TRBV3-1 (or the pseudogene TRBV3-2) and TRBJ2-1, with 7 positions matching TRBD1. J lost 10 bases, V lost 4 bases, and 4 bases had no gene match. There are 12 residues in the CDR3. Germline V gene data show CDR1 as LGHDT and CDR2 as YNNKEL (reference sequence). In nucleotides, the CDR3 is TGTGCCAGCAGCCTGACAGGGAAGGAGCAGTTCTTC. Translating gives CASSLTGKEQFF.

V gene TRBV5-5 combines with J gene TRBJ2-3; 12 bases are shared with TRBD2. Germline loops: CDR1 SGHKS, CDR2 YYEKEE (reference sequence). The CDR3 is made up of 17 amino acids. V lost 0 bases, J lost 4 bases, and 6 bases stayed unmatched. The DNA for the CDR3 is TGTGCCAGCAGCTTGGTATCTAGCGGGGGGGTGGCAGATACGCAGTATTTT. It translates to CASSLVSSGGVADTQYF.

In DNA form, the CDR3 reads TGCGCCAGCAGTGCGGGACAGGGAGGGCTCCAAGAGACCCAGTACTTC. It encodes CASSAGQGGLQETQYF. The rearrangement joins TRBV10-2 to TRBJ2-5; TRBD1 agrees at 9 bases. Germline V gives CDR1 WSHSY, CDR2 SAAADI. This CDR3 contains 16 residues. V shed 4 bases and J 1 base; nucleotides not matched to a gene: 7.